The 11 T cell receptor beta chains below come from one sample, sequenced in a study of technical replicates of blood from a handful of donors. The protocol was immunoSEQ multiplex PCR, while the TCRdb copy is restricted to in-frame clones and leaves out a portion. The sample shows about 59,000 clones, over 85% of them seen only once. The sample consisted of PBMCs. The receptors were sampled from a human donor in good health. Some clones in this sample may be carry-over from other donors' samples.

The V call is TRBV5-1, the J call TRBJ2-5; no reliable D call. The CDR3 has 14 amino acids. CDR1 is SGHRS, CDR2 YFSETQ, per germline. Trimming left V 0 bases short and J 5 bases short, with 11 bases between. CDR3 bases: TGCGCCAGCAGCTTGGACCCAGGCTGGGAGACCCAGTACTTC. Its translation is CASSLDPGWETQYF.

The chain couples TRBV4-1 to TRBJ1-2; no definite D call. The V gene's germline CDR1 is MGHRA and CDR2 YSYEKL. The CDR3 runs to 16 residues. Deletions cut 2 bases from V and 5 bases from J, with 18 bases between. CDR3: CASSQLYSGPIYGYTF. The CDR3 DNA reads TGCGCCAGCAGCCAACTCTACAGCGGCCCAATATATGGCTACACCTTC.

This clone was found once. This chain joins TRBV5-4 and TRBJ2-1; 14 nucleotides agree with TRBD2. Germline-derived CDR1 and CDR2 are SGHNT and YYREEE (reference sequence). The V gene end was trimmed by 4 bases and the J gene end by 9 bases; junction bases not matched to a gene: 9. The CDR3 contains 16 residues. The CDR3: CASSMGGLAGVGEQFF. CDR3 bases: TGTGCCAGCAGCATGGGGGGACTAGCGGGAGTTGGTGAGCAGTTCTTC. Using reference TRBV5-4 and TRBJ2-1 for the parts outside the CDR3, the full variable domain is ETGVTQSPTHLIKTRGQQVTLRCSSQSGHNTVSWYQQALGQGPQFIFQYYREEENGRGNFPPRFSGLQFPNYSSELNVNALELDDSALYLCASSMGGLAGVGEQFFGPGTRLTVL.

V is TRBV7-8 and J is TRBJ1-2, with TRBD1 as a possible D gene (6 bases). The germline V and J ends were trimmed by 5 bases and 0 bases, with 16 bases remaining between them. This CDR3 comprises 16 residues. The germline V gene encodes CDR1 SGHVS and CDR2 FQNEAQ. The DNA of the CDR3 is TGTGCCAGCAGCCAGGACAGTGGCTTTACTAACTATGGCTACACCTTC. Its translation is CASSQDSGFTNYGYTF.

The rearrangement links TRBV5-1 to TRBJ2-7, with TRBD1 identical over 9 bases. The CDR3 consists of 19 residues. Germline assignment: CDR1 SGHRS and CDR2 YFSETQ. V lost 1 base, J lost 2 bases, and 16 bases stayed unmatched. CDR3 sequence: CASSLQFRGGTGNPYEQYF. CDR3 coding DNA: TGCGCCAGCAGCTTGCAATTTAGGGGAGGGACAGGGAACCCCTACGAGCAGTACTTC.

CDR3 nucleotides: TGTGCCACCAGCAGAGGGAGTCAGAACTATGGCTACACCTTC. Residues: CATSRGSQNYGYTF. The rearrangement uses TRBV15 and TRBJ1-2; D is ambiguous. Trimming pared 1 base from V and 2 bases from J, leaving 8 bases between. The CDR3 has 14 residues. Germline V lookup: CDR1 LNHNV, CDR2 YYDKDF (reference sequence). Supplemented by reference TRBV15 and TRBJ1-2, the full variable domain reads DAMVIQNPRYQVTQFGKPVTLSCSQTLNHNVMYWYQQKSSQAPKLLFHYYDKDFNNEADTPDNFQSRRPNTSFCFLDIRSPGLGDTAMYLCATSRGSQNYGYTFGSGTRLTVV.

The chain carries TRBV7-8 and TRBJ2-7, with 9 bases that match TRBD2. After removal of 7 bases from V and 2 bases from J, the junction contained 12 bases not matched to a gene. Germline lookup yields CDR1 SGHVS and CDR2 FQNEAQ. This CDR3 is 16 amino acids long. The CDR3 loop reads CASTLSPTSGTYEQYF. Here the CDR3 DNA reads TGTGCCAGCACCCTATCCCCGACTAGCGGCACCTACGAGCAGTACTTC.

The chain combines TRBV14 with TRBJ2-5, with D uncertain. Judging by the DNA end, TRBJ2-7 fits better; the J call may be wrong. The CDR3 has 12 residues. Per the germline V gene, CDR1 is SGHDN and CDR2 is FVKESK. The CDR3 loop reads CASSQAGYEQYF. As DNA, the CDR3 is TGTGCCAGCAGCCAAGCAGGTTACGAGCAGTACTTC.

The chain employs TRBV6-5 and TRBJ1-6; tentatively, D is TRBD1 (5 bases). Germline CDR1 and CDR2: MNHEY and SVGAGI. The CDR3 is 15 residues long. Trimming shortened V by 6 bases and J by 7 bases, and 16 bases separated the two germline ends. Here the CDR3 reads CASSWGGSTNSPLHF. The CDR3 DNA is TGTGCCAGCAGCTGGGGCGGCAGTACCAATTCACCCCTCCACTTT.

This chain connects TRBV6-6 to TRBJ2-5, with 10 bases that match TRBD2. The CDR3 is 15 residues long. Germline CDR1 and CDR2: MNHNY and SVGAGI (reference sequence). V gave up 4 bases and J gave up 2 bases; unmatched junction bases: 4. The CDR3 DNA reads as TGTGCCAGCAGTTCCCTAGCGGGGGTGCAAGAGACCCAGTACTTC. Amino acids: CASSSLAGVQETQYF.

The chain joins TRBV2 to TRBJ1-5; 9 nucleotides match TRBD1. J was trimmed by 11 bases and V by 6 bases; bases with no gene match: 8. The CDR3 consists of 13 residues. CDR1 is SNHLY and CDR2 is FYNNEI in the germline V gene. The CDR3 is CASRAGTGRSQHF. The CDR3 DNA follows: TGTGCCAGCAGAGCTGGGACAGGGAGATCCCAGCATTTT.